The next 15 T cell receptor beta chains were all read from a single sample in a study of blood T cell repertoires in COVID-19. Some clones are missing from TCRdb's copy, which holds only in-frame ones; the method was immunoSEQ multiplex PCR. The sample lists 150,000 or so clones, about 87% occurring once. The sample was peripheral blood. The receptors stem from a woman aged 65 to 85 with COVID-19, enrolled during active disease.

V usage is TRBV5-1 and J usage is TRBJ2-1, with TRBD2 matching over 8 bases. Germline trimming cut 4 bases from V and 0 bases from J; bases unmatched to any gene: 3. The CDR3 runs to 15 residues. Germline CDR1 is SGHRS and CDR2 is YFSETQ. Here the CDR3 reads CASSQSGSSYNEQFF. The CDR3 DNA is TGCGCCAGCAGCCAGAGCGGGAGCTCCTACAATGAGCAGTTCTTC.

The chain recombines TRBV19 with TRBJ1-1; 7 nucleotides align to TRBD1. The CDR3 is 14 amino acids. Per the germline V gene, CDR1 is LNHDA and CDR2 is SQIVND (reference sequence). With 1 base clipped from V and 4 bases from J, the junction kept 3 bases outside the gene matches. CDR3 sequence: CASSIAAGGTEAFF. CDR3 nucleotides: TGTGCCAGTAGTATAGCGGCAGGGGGCACTGAAGCTTTCTTT. The full variable domain, in which reference TRBV19 and TRBJ1-1 provide the parts outside the CDR3, is DGGITQSPKYLFRKEGQNVTLSCEQNLNHDAMYWYRQDPGQGLRLIYYSQIVNDFQKGDIAEGYSVSREKKESFPLTVTSAQKNPTAFYLCASSIAAGGTEAFFGQGTRLTVV.

The chain uses TRBV6-2 or TRBV6-3 and TRBJ2-1, with 10 bases matching TRBD2. Trimming took 6 bases from V and 10 from J; bases not matched to a gene: 12. CDR1 MNHEY and CDR2 SVGEGT come from the germline V gene. The CDR3 contains 15 residues. The chain's CDR3 is CASSSRAGGLNEQFF. The CDR3 DNA follows: TGTGCCAGCAGCTCCCGAGCGGGGGGGCTGAACGAGCAGTTCTTC.

The sample holds a few counts of this clone. The CDR3 DNA is TGTGCCAGCAGGGTCGCGACAGGAGCCAACTATAATTCACCCCTCCACTTT. Translation gives CASRVATGANYNSPLHF. The genes are TRBV28 and TRBJ1-6, with a tentative D call TRBD1 (6 bases). The V gene's germline CDR1 is MDHEN and CDR2 SYDVKM. The CDR3 length is 17 residues. Trimming took off 6 bases at V and 3 bases at J, with 18 bases between the two ends.

The chain is built from TRBV9 and TRBJ2-5; TRBD2 matches at 8 bases. Per the germline V gene, CDR1 is SGDLS and CDR2 is YYNGEE. This CDR3 has 15 residues. Trimming took 3 bases from V and 2 from J; bases not matched to a gene: 6. As DNA, the CDR3 is TGTGCCAGCAGCGCCGCCGCGGGGGGACAAGAGACCCAGTACTTC. This encodes CASSAAAGGQETQYF.

This chain uses TRBV5-1 with TRBJ2-7; TRBD1 matches 9 bases. CDR3 length: 15 residues. Germline values: CDR1 SGHRS, CDR2 YFSETQ. V shed 0 bases, J shed 4 bases, and the junction held 5 bases outside the gene matches. Here the CDR3 DNA reads TGCGCCAGCAGCTTGGTTTCGGGACAGGGTTACGAGCAGTACTTC. Amino acid sequence: CASSLVSGQGYEQYF.

This chain joins TRBV10-3 and TRBJ1-5, with D unclear. The germline V gene has CDR1 ENHRY and CDR2 SYGVKD. This CDR3 comprises 14 residues. Trimming took 2 bases from V and 2 from J, leaving 7 bases between them. In DNA, the CDR3 is TGTGCCATCAGTGAGGGCGGGGGCAATCAGCCCCAGCATTTT. This encodes CAISEGGGNQPQHF.

The V gene is TRBV7-9, the J gene TRBJ2-3; 12 bases map to TRBD2. V shed 5 bases, J shed 7 bases, and the junction held 10 bases outside the gene matches. Germline CDR1 reads SEHNR; CDR2 reads FQNEAQ (reference sequence). The CDR3 loop spans 16 amino acids. CDR3 bases: TGTGCCAGCAGCGCAGGGACTAGCGGGCCTTCTTATACGCAGTATTTT. Translating it yields CASSAGTSGPSYTQYF.

This clone turned up a few times. CDR3 coding DNA: TGCGCCAGCAGCGCGGGACAGATGAACACTGAAGCTTTCTTT. Its protein product is CASSAGQMNTEAFF. The gene calls are TRBV5-1 and TRBJ1-1; 7 bases align to TRBD1. Per germline, CDR1 SGHRS and CDR2 YFSETQ. The CDR3 length is 14 residues. Trimming at V came to 4 bases and at J to 0 bases, leaving 3 bases not matched to a gene.

V usage is TRBV6-2 or TRBV6-3 and J usage is TRBJ2-7, with D hard to call. Germline V gene sequence: CDR1 MNHEY, CDR2 SVGEGT. V was trimmed by 1 base and J by 9 bases, leaving 7 bases between them. CDR3 length equals 11 residues. CDR3 loop: CASSYYGLQYF. CDR3 DNA sequence: TGTGCCAGCAGTTACTATGGGCTGCAGTACTTC.

This clone was picked up one time. This sequence joins TRBV2 and TRBJ2-1, with 11 bases lining up with TRBD2. Germline CDR1 reads SNHLY; CDR2 reads FYNNEI. CDR3 length: 15 amino acids. The V segment lost 5 bases and the J segment 8 bases; nucleotides outside the gene matches: 8. The CDR3: CASSKLAGGSDEQFF. CDR3 nucleotides: TGTGCCAGCAGTAAGTTAGCGGGGGGGTCCGATGAGCAGTTCTTC.

Only one count was recorded for this clone. The chain employs TRBV7-6 and TRBJ2-7, with 10 bases aligning to TRBD1. CDR3 length equals 14 residues. V gave up 5 bases and J gave up 6 bases; unmatched junction bases: 7. Looked up from germline, CDR1 is SGHVS and CDR2 is FNYEAQ. The CDR3 protein is CASSQGTGDAEQYF. CDR3 nucleotide sequence: TGTGCCAGCAGCCAGGGGACAGGGGATGCCGAGCAGTACTTC.

This chain joins TRBV9 and TRBJ2-5, with 7 bases fitting TRBD2. The CDR3 loop spans 15 amino acids. CDR1 is SGDLS and CDR2 is YYNGEE in the germline V gene. V shed 0 bases and J 1 base; nucleotides not matched to a gene: 3. CDR3 region: CASSVGGGSQETQYF. In DNA form, the CDR3 reads TGTGCCAGCAGCGTAGGGGGAGGGTCCCAAGAGACCCAGTACTTC.

The gene calls are TRBV21-1 and TRBJ1-5. TRBV21-1 is deemed a pseudogene. This CDR3 comprises 21 residues. The CDR3: CASSTKDGTPEGSFSNQPQHF. The CDR3 DNA follows: TGTGCCAGCAGCACCAAAGACGGGACTCCAGAAGGGAGTTTCAGCAATCAGCCCCAGCATTTT.

CDR3 amino acids: CASSQDMRLRTGELFF. The CDR3 nucleotides read TGTGCCAGCAGCCAAGATATGAGGTTACGCACCGGGGAGCTGTTTTTT. The rearrangement joins TRBV4-2 to TRBJ2-2; the D is unclear. Germline lookup yields CDR1 LGHNA and CDR2 YNFKEQ. CDR3 length: 16 amino acids. V gave up 0 bases and J gave up 4 bases, with 12 bases separating them.